Listed below are T cell receptor beta chains from one sample, sequenced in a study of T-cell reconstitution after alpha-beta-depleted transplantation in children. TCRdb ran MiXCR on the PCR reads and lists one entry per CDR3 protein. The table shows 450,000 to 550,000 distinct CDR3 sequences, with approximately 10% occurring only once. The input for sequencing was PBMCs, mostly from graft donor cells, taken 180 days after TCRalphabeta/CD19-depleted stem cell transplant. The receptors stem from a female patient aged 2-15 years who had a stem cell transplant for aplastic anemia, so the T cells may come from the graft donor. The CDR3 runs from the conserved cysteine through the conserved F or W. A D gene is named only where the DNA matches it firmly. Part of the rows lack a size; the others show once, few, many or a class for expanded clones.

V gene,J gene,CDR3 length,D gene,clone size,CDR3 DNA,CDR3 protein
TRBV6-1,TRBJ1-2,15,-,-,TGTGCCAGCAGTGAAGACCCCGGACGGAGCTATGGCTACACCTTC,CASSEDPGRSYGYTF
TRBV9,TRBJ2-7,15,-,-,TGTGCCAGCAGCGTAGAAGGGCAGGGGAAGAACGAGCAGTACTTC,CASSVEGQGKNEQYF
TRBV12-3/TRBV12-4,TRBJ2-1,14,-,few,TGTGCCAGCAGTTTAGCCACAGGGAGGTATGAGCAGTTCTTC,CASSLATGRYEQFF
TRBV20-1,TRBJ2-2,14,-,-,TGCAGTGCTGAGGGACACGAGAACACCGGGGAGCTGTTTTTT,CSAEGHENTGELFF
TRBV28,TRBJ2-7,13,TRBD2,-,TGTGCCAGCATGGCGGGAGGGATCTCCGAGCAGTACTTC,CASMAGGISEQYF
TRBV7-2,TRBJ2-1,16,-,-,TGTGCCAGCAGCGCCCCTGGGTGGGAGCGCTACAATGAGCAGTTCTTC,CASSAPGWERYNEQFF
TRBV12-3/TRBV12-4,TRBJ2-7,13,TRBD1,few,TGTGCCAGCAGTTTAGGGACAGGGGCCGAGCAGTACTTC,CASSLGTGAEQYF
TRBV20-1,TRBJ1-2,12,-,few,TGCAGTGCTAGCCCCGTCAGCTATGGCTACACCTTC,CSASPVSYGYTF
TRBV27,TRBJ2-2,14,-,many,TGTGCCAGCAGTTTTCTCAAGAACACCGGGGAGCTGTTTTTT,CASSFLKNTGELFF
TRBV20-1,TRBJ1-2,12,-,-,TGCAGTGCTGGGGGGAGGCGAGTTGGCTACCCCTTC,CSAGGRRVGYPF
TRBV27,TRBJ2-1,11,-,-,TGTGCCAGCAACCTGAGGGGGAACCAGTTCTTC,CASNLRGNQFF
TRBV27,TRBJ2-5,15,-,-,TGTGCCAGCAGTTTATATGTGGGAGTAGAAGAGACCCAGTACTTC,CASSLYVGVEETQYF
TRBV12-3/TRBV12-4,TRBJ2-5,15,TRBD2,few,TGTGCCAGCAGTTCCTGGACTAGCGGGACGGAGACCCAGTACTTC,CASSSWTSGTETQYF
TRBV14,TRBJ2-1,18,-,-,TGTGCCAGCAGCCAAGCCCCTTGGGGGAGTATCTCCTACAATGAGCAGTTCTTC,CASSQAPWGSISYNEQFF
TRBV7-7,TRBJ2-2,14,-,few,TGTGCCAGCAGCTTAGCAGACAGCCCCGGGGAGCTGTTTTTT,CASSLADSPGELFF
TRBV5-1,TRBJ2-2,16,TRBD2,few,TGCGCCAGCAGCCCGGAACTAGCGTCGAGGGCCGGGGAGCTGTTTTTT,CASSPELASRAGELFF
TRBV4-3,TRBJ2-3,15,TRBD2,once,TGCGCCAGCAGCCAAGGGGCGGGAGCTACAGATACGCAGTATTTT,CASSQGAGATDTQYF
TRBV7-2,TRBJ1-4,12,-,many,TGTGCCAGCAGCCCCGCTGGGGAAAAACTGTTTTTT,CASSPAGEKLFF
TRBV21-1,TRBJ2-1,18,-,-,TGTGCCAGCAGCAAATGTCTGGCTCCCGGGACAGCTTACAATGAGCAGTTCTTC,CASSKCLAPGTAYNEQFF
TRBV28,TRBJ2-5,14,-,-,TGTGCCAGCAGTCGGAGAGATCAAGGAGAGACCCAGTACTTC,CASSRRDQGETQYF
TRBV20-1,TRBJ2-1,14,-,few,TGCAGTGCTAGAGTCCGCGGGCCATACAATGAGCAGTTCTTC,CSARVRGPYNEQFF
TRBV7-3,TRBJ2-2,16,TRBD1,-,TGTGCCAGCAGCTTAAATAAGGGGGCAGGCACCGGGGAGCTGTTTTTT,CASSLNKGAGTGELFF
TRBV11-2,TRBJ1-4,13,-,-,TGTGCCAGCAGCTTGGCTCCGGGGGGGAAACTGTTTTTT,CASSLAPGGKLFF
TRBV20-1,TRBJ2-5,16,TRBD1,-,TGCAGTGTTACTCCGGGACAGGGCATTTTCCGAGAGACCCAGTACTTC,CSVTPGQGIFRETQYF
TRBV12-3/TRBV12-4,TRBJ1-2,12,TRBD1,-,TGTGCCATTCAGGGGGCCGACTATGGCTACACCTTC,CAIQGADYGYTF
TRBV28,TRBJ2-7,15,TRBD2,-,TGTGCCAGCAGTCAAGCCGGGAGGGCCCTGGACGAGCAGTACTTC,CASSQAGRALDEQYF
TRBV28,TRBJ2-2,17,-,few,TGTGCCAGCAGGGATTGGGGTAGCCGAACGAACACCGGGGAGCTGTTTTTT,CASRDWGSRTNTGELFF
TRBV5-5,TRBJ2-3,15,-,many,TGTGCCAGCAGCTTGGACCCCTCGGGCACAGATACGCAGTATTTT,CASSLDPSGTDTQYF
TRBV29-1,TRBJ2-5,15,TRBD1,many,TGCAGCGTTGAGGGGATACAGGGGAGAAAAGAGACCCAGTACTTC,CSVEGIQGRKETQYF
TRBV30,TRBJ1-1,14,-,many,TGTGCCTGGAGTGTAGCAGTCATGAACACTGAAGCTTTCTTT,CAWSVAVMNTEAFF
TRBV20-1,TRBJ2-7,15,TRBD1,many,TGCAGTGCTTTTCGCCGGGACAGGGGCTCCTACGAGCAGTACTTC,CSAFRRDRGSYEQYF
TRBV7-9,TRBJ1-1,14,-,-,TGTGCCAGCAGCACCCCGGCCGGGGGCACTGAAGCTTTCTTT,CASSTPAGGTEAFF
TRBV29-1,TRBJ2-1,14,TRBD2,many,TGCAGCGTCACTAGCGCCAGCTCCTACAATGAGCAGTTCTTC,CSVTSASSYNEQFF
TRBV5-6,TRBJ2-2,14,-,-,TGTGCCAGCAGGGGACGTAATGCCACCGGGGAGCTGTTTTTT,CASRGRNATGELFF
TRBV12-3/TRBV12-4,TRBJ2-7,15,-,few,TGTGCCAGCAGTTTTTCCCACAGGGCCTCCTACGAGCAGTACTTC,CASSFSHRASYEQYF
TRBV12-3/TRBV12-4,TRBJ1-5,14,-,-,TGTGCCAGCAGTTTAGTTGGTGTCAATCAGCCCCAGCATTTT,CASSLVGVNQPQHF
TRBV29-1,TRBJ2-5,14,-,few,TGCAGCGTTGTGAACGCTAATGCAGAAGAGACCCAGTACTTC,CSVVNANAEETQYF
TRBV29-1,TRBJ2-4,13,-,many,TGCAGCGCTTCGACAGCGGCCAAAAACATTCAGTACTTC,CSASTAAKNIQYF
TRBV7-2,TRBJ2-2,16,TRBD2,few,TGTGCCAGCAGCCGGGGACTAGCGGGACGGGACGGGGAGCTGTTTTTT,CASSRGLAGRDGELFF
TRBV15,TRBJ2-1,11,-,-,TGTGCCACCAGGGACAGCGATGAGCAGTTCTTC,CATRDSDEQFF
TRBV25-1,TRBJ2-5,19,-,few,TGTGCCAGCAGTGAATACGACAGACCCAACATCTCAGCCCAAGAGACCCAGTACTTC,CASSEYDRPNISAQETQYF
TRBV7-2,TRBJ1-3,12,-,-,TGTGCCAGCAGCTTAGAGGGTTTCACCATATATTTT,CASSLEGFTIYF
TRBV7-2,TRBJ1-5,15,-,-,TGTGCCAGCAACGAAGGGGGGTATAGCAATCAGCCCCAGCATTTT,CASNEGGYSNQPQHF
TRBV28,TRBJ2-1,15,TRBD2,many,TGTGCCAGCAGTTCGATAGCGGGAGGAGCCCCTGCGCAGTTCTTC,CASSSIAGGAPAQFF
TRBV7-2,TRBJ2-5,14,TRBD2,many,TGTGCCAGCAGCTTAGCCTCGGGGGGAAGGACCCAGTACTTC,CASSLASGGRTQYF
TRBV7-9,TRBJ2-1,16,TRBD2,-,TGTGCCAGCACCCTGGTCTTGACTAGCGGAGACAATGAGCAGTTCTTC,CASTLVLTSGDNEQFF
TRBV25-1,TRBJ1-1,14,-,-,TGTGCCAGCAGTGATAGTCGGGACTTGTCAGCGGCTTTCTTT,CASSDSRDLSAAFF
TRBV20-1,TRBJ2-5,15,TRBD1,-,TGCAGTGCTGTAACCGGGACAGGGAGGCCAGAGACCCAGTACTTC,CSAVTGTGRPETQYF
TRBV20-1,TRBJ2-5,15,TRBD2,many,TGCAGTGCTGGAGGACTAGCGGACCCTCAAGAGACCCAGTACTTC,CSAGGLADPQETQYF
TRBV29-1,TRBJ2-1,11,-,-,TGCAGCGCCGAGTATGTCAATGAGCAGTTCTTC,CSAEYVNEQFF
TRBV5-1,TRBJ2-5,15,-,many,TGCGCCAGCAGCTTGGACAGGGACCTCCAAGAGACCCAGTACTTC,CASSLDRDLQETQYF
TRBV20-1,TRBJ2-7,18,TRBD2,few,TGCAGTGCTAGAGGTGAAGAAGGGGCGGGAGTATCCTCCTACGAGCAGTACTTC,CSARGEEGAGVSSYEQYF
TRBV28,TRBJ2-7,12,TRBD1,many,TGTGCCAGCAGTTCGACAGGGTACGAGCAGTACTTC,CASSSTGYEQYF
TRBV7-2,TRBJ2-3,16,TRBD1,few,TGTGCCAGCAGCTTAATACAGGGGGCCAGCACAGATACGCAGTATTTT,CASSLIQGASTDTQYF
TRBV24-1,TRBJ2-6,16,-,-,TGTGCCACCAGTGCCCGCCCCGGTGAGGGGGCCAACGTCCTGACTTTC,CATSARPGEGANVLTF
TRBV7-2,TRBJ2-7,14,-,few,TGTGCCAGCAGCTTAGCAAGACGGGGATACGAGCAGTACTTC,CASSLARRGYEQYF
TRBV6-5,TRBJ2-1,15,-,-,TGTGCCAGCAGTTACTCCCCAGGGGGGTTTGGTGAGCAGTTCTTC,CASSYSPGGFGEQFF
TRBV7-9,TRBJ1-2,14,TRBD1,-,TGTGCCAGCAGCCGACCGACAGGGTGGGATGGCTACACCTTC,CASSRPTGWDGYTF
TRBV19,TRBJ2-1,15,TRBD2,once,TGTGCCAGTAGCCATCTAGCGGGAGGTTCTAATGAGCAGTTCTTC,CASSHLAGGSNEQFF